This is a list of T cell receptor beta chains from one sample in a study of blood T cell repertoires in COVID-19. Profiled with immunoSEQ multiplex PCR; TCRdb holds only in-frame clones, not every one. This sample has roughly 77,000 clones; 79% occur once, and the top ten carry roughly 29%. The specimen sequenced was peripheral blood. The receptors were gathered from a man aged 55 to 70 with active or convalescent COVID-19. The CDR3 runs from the conserved cysteine through the conserved F or W. The order of the fields is D gene, clone size, J gene, V gene, CDR3 protein, CDR3 DNA. D genes are given only for firm matches. Only some rows state a clone size, as once, few, many or a class for expanded clones.

D gene: .
clone size: many
J gene: TRBJ1-2
V gene: TRBV5-1
CDR3 protein: CASTVSPGNYGYTF
CDR3 DNA: TGCGCCAGCACCGTTTCTCCAGGGAACTATGGCTACACCTTC

D gene: TRBD1
clone size: few
J gene: TRBJ2-7
V gene: TRBV7-2
CDR3 protein: CASSNDRGFYEQYF
CDR3 DNA: TGTGCCAGCAGCAATGACAGGGGGTTCTACGAGCAGTACTTC

D gene: .
clone size: .
J gene: TRBJ1-6
V gene: TRBV2
CDR3 protein: CASSGQVYNSPLHF
CDR3 DNA: TGTGCCAGCAGTGGACAGGTCTATAATTCACCCCTCCACTTT

D gene: .
clone size: .
J gene: TRBJ1-1
V gene: TRBV7-9
CDR3 protein: CASKEGNTEAFF
CDR3 DNA: TGTGCCAGCAAGGAGGGAAACACTGAAGCTTTCTTT

D gene: TRBD1
clone size: .
J gene: TRBJ1-1
V gene: TRBV18
CDR3 protein: CASSQGVNTEAFF
CDR3 DNA: TGTGCCAGCTCCCAGGGGGTGAACACTGAAGCTTTCTTT

D gene: .
clone size: .
J gene: TRBJ2-7
V gene: TRBV5-1
CDR3 protein: CASSSGGTELYEQYF
CDR3 DNA: TGCGCCAGCAGCTCGGGGGGGACAGAACTATACGAGCAGTACTTC

D gene: TRBD2
clone size: .
J gene: TRBJ2-7
V gene: TRBV9
CDR3 protein: CASSVGPSGGTYYEQYF
CDR3 DNA: TGTGCCAGCAGCGTAGGGCCTAGCGGGGGGACATACTACGAGCAGTACTTC

D gene: .
clone size: .
J gene: TRBJ2-4
V gene: TRBV19
CDR3 protein: CASSIDRQRSQYF
CDR3 DNA: TGTGCCAGTAGTATAGATCGACAACGCAGTCAGTACTTC

D gene: TRBD2
clone size: .
J gene: TRBJ2-1
V gene: TRBV9
CDR3 protein: CASSFGGSSYNEQFF
CDR3 DNA: TGTGCCAGCAGTTTTGGCGGGAGCTCCTACAATGAGCAGTTCTTC

D gene: TRBD1
clone size: .
J gene: TRBJ1-6
V gene: TRBV4-1
CDR3 protein: CASSQRTGGINSPLHF
CDR3 DNA: TGCGCCAGCAGCCAACGGACAGGGGGCATTAATTCACCCCTCCACTTT

D gene: TRBD1
clone size: .
J gene: TRBJ1-4
V gene: TRBV4-1
CDR3 protein: CASSQDRQGASGEKLFF
CDR3 DNA: TGCGCCAGCAGCCAAGATCGTCAGGGGGCGTCTGGAGAAAAACTGTTTTTT

D gene: .
clone size: .
J gene: TRBJ2-2
V gene: TRBV3-1/TRBV3-2
CDR3 protein: CASSPGVVGELFF
CDR3 DNA: TGTGCCAGCAGCCCCGGGGTGGTTGGGGAGCTGTTTTTT

D gene: .
clone size: .
J gene: TRBJ2-7
V gene: TRBV6-2/TRBV6-3
CDR3 protein: CASSAGSSYEQYF
CDR3 DNA: TGTGCCAGCAGTGCGGGGAGCTCCTACGAGCAGTACTTC